These 13 T cell receptor beta chains originate from one sample sequenced in a study of identifying expanded T cells in peripheral blood. Profiled with immunoSEQ multiplex PCR; TCRdb holds only in-frame clones, not every one. The sample lists under 110,000 clones; around nine tenths were seen once. The sample taken for sequencing was blood. The source of these receptors is a person aged 18 to 70 in good health.

In this sample, this clone is medium-sized. The gene calls are TRBV7-6 and TRBJ1-3, with a weak D call TRBD1 (5 bases). Germline V CDR1 and CDR2: SGHVS, FNYEAQ. V lost 5 bases and J lost 2, with 22 bases in between. The CDR3 has 18 residues. DNA for the CDR3: TGTGCCAGCAGCCGGACATCCAACTGGGGCTCCACTGGAAACACCATATATTTT. Its translation is CASSRTSNWGSTGNTIYF.

The chain is built from TRBV7-2 and TRBJ1-1; D unresolved. The V gene lost 5 bases and the J gene lost 0 bases, with 16 bases spanning the gap. The CDR3 totals 16 residues. Germline V gene lookup returns CDR1 SGHTA and CDR2 FQGNSA. The CDR3 loop is CASSPTGFPMNTEAFF. CDR3 DNA: TGTGCCAGCAGCCCTACGGGATTCCCCATGAACACTGAAGCTTTCTTT.

The V and J genes are TRBV7-9 and TRBJ1-1, with D maybe TRBD1 (5 bases). CDR3 length: 12 amino acids. Germline CDR1 reads SEHNR; CDR2 reads FQNEAQ (reference sequence). Trimming cost V 1 base and J 10 bases, with 10 bases left between them. The CDR3 loop reads CASSLGQRGAFF. CDR3 nucleotide sequence: TGTGCCAGCAGCTTAGGACAGCGGGGAGCTTTCTTT.

The chain links TRBV28 to TRBJ1-2, with 7 bases that match TRBD1. Germline V gives CDR1 MDHEN, CDR2 SYDVKM. With V trimmed by 5 bases and J by 7 bases, 13 bases remained unmatched. The CDR3 sequence is 15 residues long. Here the CDR3 reads CASSGNLEGAGGYTF. The DNA for the CDR3 is TGTGCCAGCAGTGGTAATCTCGAGGGGGCGGGTGGCTACACCTTC.

The V gene is TRBV19, the J gene TRBJ1-1; TRBD1 matches 10 bases. V gave up 6 bases and J gave up 4 bases; unmatched junction bases: 5. Germline CDR1 reads LNHDA; CDR2 reads SQIVND (reference sequence). The CDR3 is made up of 14 amino acids. The CDR3 is CASSPGQGSTEAFF. CDR3 DNA sequence: TGTGCCAGTAGCCCGGGACAGGGGTCCACTGAAGCTTTCTTT.

The chain uses TRBV15 and TRBJ1-4; D is uncertain. CDR3 length: 13 amino acids. Deletions cut 11 bases from V and 3 bases from J, with 13 bases between. Germline V CDR1 and CDR2: LNHNV, YYDKDF (reference sequence). CDR3 nucleotides: TGTGCCGTTCTTTCCGGGGCTAATGAAAAACTGTTTTTT. It specifies CAVLSGANEKLFF.

CDR3 coding DNA: TGTGCCAGCAGCCAAGCCAGGGCGACTAGCGGGGGGGCCGATGAGCAGTTCTTC. This translates into CASSQARATSGGADEQFF. The gene calls are TRBV4-2 and TRBJ2-1; TRBD2 agrees at 14 bases. J was trimmed by 8 bases and V by 1 base; bases with no gene match: 10. The length of the CDR3 is 18 residues. From germline, CDR1 is LGHNA and CDR2 YNFKEQ.

This rearrangement joins TRBV19 to TRBJ1-2; 9 bases match TRBD1. The V gene's germline CDR1 is LNHDA and CDR2 SQIVND (reference sequence). V dropped 7 bases and J dropped 3; count of bases not matched to a gene: 15. The CDR3 totals 17 residues. The CDR3 reads CASNPKSGQGVHYGYTF. As DNA, the CDR3 is TGTGCCAGTAACCCAAAATCGGGACAGGGCGTACACTATGGCTACACCTTC.

The V call is TRBV2, the J call TRBJ1-1; D gene unclear. Germline CDR1 SNHLY, CDR2 FYNNEI. The CDR3 length is 11 residues. The germline V and J ends were trimmed by 5 bases and 7 bases, with 8 bases remaining between them. CDR3 protein: CASSYTGEAFF. The CDR3 nucleotides read TGTGCCAGCAGTTACACCGGTGAAGCTTTCTTT.

This clone appeared a few times. The V gene is TRBV2, the J gene TRBJ1-6, with 8 bases that match TRBD1. Unmatched junction bases numbered 7, after V lost 6 bases and J lost 6 bases. CDR3 length: 15 amino acids. Germline-derived CDR1 and CDR2 are SNHLY and FYNNEI. Here the CDR3 reads CASRAGGASNSPLHF. DNA for the CDR3: TGTGCCAGCAGGGCAGGGGGCGCTTCTAATTCACCCCTCCACTTT.

The chain uses TRBV10-1 and TRBJ2-7, with D hard to call. Germline lookup yields CDR1 WNHNN and CDR2 SYGVQD (reference sequence). CDR3 length: 11 amino acids. Trimming removed 2 bases from V and 9 bases from J, with 8 bases in between. The CDR3 is CASSELDGQYF. Here the CDR3 DNA reads TGCGCCAGCAGTGAGCTCGACGGGCAGTACTTC.

The sample holds a few counts of this clone. This sequence joins TRBV10-3 and TRBJ1-1; D is ambiguous. CDR3 length: 13 residues. Trimming stripped 3 bases from V and 5 bases from J, with 10 bases between. CDR1 and CDR2 (germline): ENHRY, SYGVKD. The CDR3 reads CAISEARRTEAFF. In DNA, the CDR3 is TGTGCCATCAGTGAAGCTAGGCGGACTGAAGCTTTCTTT.

The chain couples TRBV18 to TRBJ1-5; D is undetermined. The CDR3 consists of 14 residues. Trimming cost V 8 bases and J 4 bases, with 15 bases left between them. CDR1 is KGHSH, CDR2 LQKENI, per germline. CDR3 residues: CASRSGTDNQPQHF. In DNA, the CDR3 is TGTGCCAGCCGTTCGGGCACGGATAATCAGCCCCAGCATTTT. The full variable domain, rest sourced from reference TRBV18 and TRBJ1-5, is NAGVMQNPRHLVRRRGQEARLRCSPMKGHSHVYWYRQLPEEGLKFMVYLQKENIIDESGMPKERFSAEFPKEGPSILRIQQVVRGDSAAYFCASRSGTDNQPQHFGDGTRLSIL.